The 29 T cell receptor beta chains below were found in one sample sequenced in a study of blood T cell repertoires in COVID-19. This table comes from immunoSEQ multiplex PCR, and its TCRdb copy is limited to in-frame clones, with some not included. The table shows about 170,000 clones, with approximately 86% occurring only once. What was sequenced was peripheral blood. These receptors were collected from an elderly woman with COVID-19, enrolled during active disease.

The chain carries TRBV6-1 and TRBJ2-3, with D perhaps matching TRBD1 (6 bases). The CDR3 totals 15 residues. The V and J ends lost 2 bases and 3 bases respectively, with 12 bases between them. CDR1 and CDR2 from the germline V gene are MNHNS and SASEGT. CDR3 region: CASSELVRGTDTQYF. As DNA, the CDR3 is TGTGCCAGCAGTGAATTAGTGAGGGGGACAGATACGCAGTATTTT.

The chain is built from TRBV6-5 and TRBJ1-2; 9 bases align to TRBD1. V lost 6 bases to trimming and J lost 4 bases; unmatched junction nucleotides: 12. In germline, CDR1 is MNHEY, CDR2 SVGAGI. There are 16 residues in the CDR3. The chain's CDR3 is CASRYTGTGNSYGYTF. Here the CDR3 DNA reads TGTGCCAGCAGGTACACCGGGACAGGGAATAGCTATGGCTACACCTTC.

This clone was picked up a small number of times. The chain has TRBV28 and TRBJ2-7, with TRBD2 matching over 9 bases. The V gene's germline CDR1 is MDHEN and CDR2 SYDVKM. The V gene end was trimmed by 5 bases and the J gene end by 1 base; junction bases not matched to a gene: 6. The CDR3 contains 15 residues. The DNA for the CDR3 is TGTGCCAGCAGTCTGACTAGCGGCCCGTCCTACGAGCAGTACTTC. Encoded protein: CASSLTSGPSYEQYF.

The V call is TRBV21-1, the J call TRBJ2-7; TRBD2 is the table's D call, not checked against the DNA. TRBV21-1 is recorded as a pseudogene. The CDR3 runs to 16 residues. CDR3 nucleotides: TGTGCCAGCAGCAAAGAGAGGTACGGGGTTACCTACGAGCAGTACTTC. Translation: CASSKERYGVTYEQYF.

The V gene is TRBV19, the J gene TRBJ2-3; D is unclear. V lost 5 bases and J 3 bases, leaving 9 bases between the germline ends. CDR1 is LNHDA and CDR2 is SQIVND in the germline V gene (reference sequence). CDR3 size: 13 residues. The CDR3 spells CASSYSRTDTQYF. The CDR3 region has the DNA TGTGCCAGTAGTTACTCAAGAACAGATACGCAGTATTTT.

CDR3 bases: TGTGCCAGCAGCTTGTCCCTCCAGGGGTCTGGGGCCAACGTCCTGACTTTC. Translation gives CASSLSLQGSGANVLTF. This sequence joins TRBV11-2 and TRBJ2-6; TRBD1 is a possible D gene (6 bases). The CDR3 length is 17 residues. CDR1 SGHAT and CDR2 FQNNGV come from the germline V gene. V gave up 3 bases and J gave up 1 base, with 13 bases separating them.

This clone was counted between two and nine times. This sequence joins TRBV9 and TRBJ2-5; D might be TRBD2 (6 bases). V was clipped by 3 bases and J by 2 bases, with 14 bases between them. Germline assignment: CDR1 SGDLS and CDR2 YYNGEE. This CDR3 spans 15 amino acids. CDR3 nucleotide sequence: TGTGCCAGCAGCGCCAGCGGGCAACCTCAAGAGACCCAGTACTTC. Translation: CASSASGQPQETQYF.

V and J are TRBV7-9 and TRBJ1-4; 8 bases line up with TRBD1. Germline values: CDR1 SEHNR, CDR2 FQNEAQ (reference sequence). There are 14 residues in the CDR3. V was pared by 3 bases and J by 7 bases, with 4 bases of the junction left unmatched. This CDR3 is CASSFGQGTEKLFF. The DNA for the CDR3 is TGTGCCAGCAGCTTTGGACAGGGTACTGAAAAACTGTTTTTT.

The gene calls are TRBV18 and TRBJ2-7; the D gene is possibly TRBD2 (6 bases). Germline loops: CDR1 KGHSH, CDR2 LQKENI. The V end lost 6 bases, the J end lost 0 bases, and 15 bases lay between the germline ends. This CDR3 spans 15 amino acids. DNA for the CDR3: TGTGCCAGCTCGCCGACTAACGGGGGCTCCTACGAGCAGTACTTC. Encoded protein: CASSPTNGGSYEQYF.

The chain has TRBV6-1 and TRBJ2-7, with 7 bases lining up with TRBD1. V shed 4 bases and J 3 bases; nucleotides not matched to a gene: 3. This CDR3 region has 13 residues. Germline V gives CDR1 MNHNS, CDR2 SASEGT. The CDR3 spells CASSGAGGYEQYF. CDR3 nucleotide sequence: TGTGCCAGCAGTGGAGCAGGGGGCTACGAGCAGTACTTC.

The chain has TRBV4-1 and TRBJ1-1; TRBD1 is a possible D gene (5 bases). V gave up 0 bases and J gave up 4 bases, with 12 bases separating them. Germline assignment: CDR1 MGHRA and CDR2 YSYEKL. The CDR3 length is 15 residues. CDR3 in amino acids: CASSQEGGGITEAFF. The CDR3 nucleotides read TGCGCCAGCAGCCAAGAGGGGGGGGGTATCACTGAAGCTTTCTTT.

The chain uses TRBV19 and TRBJ2-2, with 8 bases that match TRBD2. Germline lookup yields CDR1 LNHDA and CDR2 SQIVND (reference sequence). The CDR3 is 16 amino acids. With V trimmed by 5 bases and J by 4 bases, 9 bases remained unmatched. The CDR3 is CASSPQAGVTTGELFF. The CDR3 region has the DNA TGTGCCAGTAGTCCCCAAGCGGGAGTAACCACCGGGGAGCTGTTTTTT.

This clone was detected once. The gene calls are TRBV6-5 and TRBJ1-1, with D unresolved. CDR3 length equals 15 residues. Germline CDR1 and CDR2: MNHEY and SVGAGI. V lost 0 bases and J 1 base, leaving 9 bases between the germline ends. CDR3 bases: TGTGCCAGCAGTTACTCGACGGCGGGGAACACTGAAGCTTTCTTT. This sequence encodes CASSYSTAGNTEAFF.

The rearrangement uses TRBV28 and TRBJ1-3; 10 bases line up with TRBD1. The CDR3 has 16 residues. Losses at the gene ends were 4 bases for V and 2 bases for J; bases not matched to a gene: 5. CDR1 and CDR2 (germline): MDHEN, SYDVKM. Here the CDR3 reads CASSSVGQGAGNTIYF. The CDR3 DNA follows: TGTGCCAGCAGTTCAGTCGGACAGGGGGCTGGAAACACCATATATTTT.

CDR3 region: CASQRESTYEQYF. The CDR3 DNA is TGTGCCAGCCAGCGGGAGAGTACTTACGAGCAGTACTTC. J is TRBJ2-7 and V is TRBV6-5, with 8 bases fitting TRBD2. The CDR3 contains 13 residues. Looked up from germline, CDR1 is MNHEY and CDR2 is SVGAGI. V trimming: 8 bases; J trimming: 4 bases; junction bases outside the gene matches: 7.

The rearrangement joins TRBV28 to TRBJ1-2; D perhaps matches TRBD1 (6 bases). V was pared by 6 bases and J by 7 bases, with 18 bases between. The germline V gene encodes CDR1 MDHEN and CDR2 SYDVKM. The CDR3 spans 14 residues. In DNA, the CDR3 is TGTGCCAGCAGCCTCAGCGGACAGTTAGTTGGCTACACCTTC. Protein product: CASSLSGQLVGYTF.

With regard to this clone: A junction end diverges from the germline sequence, so it may reflect a read error. CDR3 bases: TGTGCCAGCAGCTTATCCCCTCGGGGCAATCAGCCCCAGCATTTT. Translated: CASSLSPRGNQPQHF. The genes are TRBV28 and TRBJ1-5; D is unresolved. The CDR3 has 15 residues. In germline, CDR1 is MDHEN, CDR2 SYDVKM.

The V gene is TRBV10-3, the J gene TRBJ2-1, with 10 bases identical to TRBD2. The V gene end was trimmed by 5 bases and the J gene end by 5 bases; junction bases not matched to a gene: 9. Germline CDR1 ENHRY, CDR2 SYGVKD. This CDR3 has 16 amino acids. The CDR3 loop reads CAISNSGRLDHNEQFF. The CDR3 nucleotides read TGTGCCATCAGTAATAGCGGGAGGCTCGACCACAATGAGCAGTTCTTC.

The chain carries TRBV29-1 and TRBJ1-1; no firm D call. Germline V gives CDR1 SQVTM, CDR2 ANQGSEA. The CDR3 spans 11 residues. V lost 4 bases, J lost 4 bases, and 7 bases lay in between. CDR3 amino acids: CSVGYGTEAFF. CDR3 DNA sequence: TGCAGCGTTGGGTACGGCACTGAAGCTTTCTTT.

Points on this clone: Other DNA variants within this sample encode the same CDR3. The chain has TRBV19 and TRBJ2-2, with 7 bases aligning to TRBD1. The germline V gene encodes CDR1 LNHDA and CDR2 SQIVND (reference sequence). The CDR3 contains 14 residues. Losses at the gene ends were 6 bases for V and 1 base for J; bases not matched to a gene: 2. The CDR3, as DNA: TGTGCCAGTAGGCGACAGGGGAACACCGGGGAGCTGTTTTTT. Amino acids: CASRRQGNTGELFF. Full variable domain (missing parts from reference TRBV19 and TRBJ2-2): DGGITQSPKYLFRKEGQNVTLSCEQNLNHDAMYWYRQDPGQGLRLIYYSQIVNDFQKGDIAEGYSVSREKKESFPLTVTSAQKNPTAFYLCASRRQGNTGELFFGEGSRLTVL.

The CDR3 region has the DNA TGCGCCAGCGGCGCAACCGGGACAGCATATGGCTACACCTTC. Encoded protein: CASGATGTAYGYTF. This sequence joins TRBV5-1 and TRBJ1-2; 7 bases align to TRBD1. The V gene end was trimmed by 7 bases and the J gene end by 5 bases; junction bases not matched to a gene: 11. The CDR3 totals 14 residues. Germline V CDR1 and CDR2: SGHRS, YFSETQ.

The chain links TRBV7-2 to TRBJ2-6; the match to TRBD1 covers 11 bases. Germline V gives CDR1 SGHTA, CDR2 FQGNSA. The CDR3 contains 17 residues. V lost 5 bases, J lost 2 bases, and 5 bases stayed unmatched. CDR3 protein: CASSLGQGAAGANVLTF. The CDR3 region has the DNA TGTGCCAGCAGCCTAGGACAGGGGGCTGCTGGGGCCAACGTCCTGACTTTC.

The chain links TRBV5-4 to TRBJ2-1; D unclear. The CDR3 is 13 amino acids. Germline lookup yields CDR1 SGHNT and CDR2 YYREEE (reference sequence). Trimming left V 7 bases short and J 5 bases short, with 13 bases between. The CDR3 DNA follows: TGTGCCAGCCGGGTTTGGGTTAACAATGAGCAGTTCTTC. Residues: CASRVWVNNEQFF. Full variable domain (rest looked up from reference TRBV5-4 and TRBJ2-1): ETGVTQSPTHLIKTRGQQVTLRCSSQSGHNTVSWYQQALGQGPQFIFQYYREEENGRGNFPPRFSGLQFPNYSSELNVNALELDDSALYLCASRVWVNNEQFFGPGTRLTVL.

The chain has TRBV5-1 and TRBJ2-7; a weak D match, TRBD1 (6 bases). V lost 3 bases and J lost 6, with 16 bases in between. The germline CDR1 and CDR2 sequences are SGHRS and YFSETQ. CDR3 size: 14 residues. The CDR3 protein is CASSSGNRAVEQYF. The CDR3 nucleotides are TGCGCCAGCAGCTCTGGGAACAGGGCGGTCGAGCAGTACTTC.

The V gene is TRBV19, the J gene TRBJ1-1; D unclear. Germline lookup yields CDR1 LNHDA and CDR2 SQIVND (reference sequence). The length of the CDR3 is 13 residues. V shed 7 bases and J shed 1 base, with 10 bases lying between them. The CDR3 sequence: CASNQPGNTEAFF. As DNA, the CDR3 is TGTGCCAGTAACCAGCCAGGGAACACTGAAGCTTTCTTT.

The V gene is TRBV12-3 or TRBV12-4, the J gene TRBJ1-1, with 8 positions matching TRBD1. Trimming removed 4 bases from V and 3 bases from J; junction bases left unmatched: 1. The CDR3 covers 13 residues. This CDR3 is CASSSGGYTEAFF. CDR3 coding DNA: TGTGCCAGCAGTTCAGGGGGCTACACTGAAGCTTTCTTT.

The V gene is TRBV6-5, the J gene TRBJ2-1; TRBD2 is a possible D gene (5 bases). Germline CDR1 MNHEY, CDR2 SVGAGI. Trimming shortened V by 6 bases and J by 10 bases, and 22 bases separated the two germline ends. The CDR3 sequence is 15 residues long. DNA for the CDR3: TGTGCCAGCAGCCCCGGGGTAGCGAGAGCTTTGGAGCAGTTCTTC. This sequence encodes CASSPGVARALEQFF.

The chain is built from TRBV7-9 and TRBJ1-3; TRBD1 might be the D (5 bases). Deletions cut 3 bases from V and 6 bases from J, with 12 bases between. The germline V gene encodes CDR1 SEHNR and CDR2 FQNEAQ (reference sequence). This CDR3 spans 14 amino acids. The CDR3 spells CASSFDSWENTIYF. For the CDR3, the DNA is TGTGCCAGCAGCTTTGACAGCTGGGAAAACACCATATATTTT.

This chain connects TRBV6-5 to TRBJ1-1; perhaps TRBD1 as D (6 bases). CDR3 length: 12 amino acids. In germline, CDR1 is MNHEY, CDR2 SVGAGI. V gave up 4 bases and J gave up 4 bases, with 7 bases separating them. The CDR3 loop reads CASSSRGTEAFF. CDR3 nucleotide sequence: TGTGCCAGCAGTTCCAGGGGCACTGAAGCTTTCTTT.